These 22 T cell receptor beta chains came from one sample sequenced in a study of T cells after yellow fever vaccination. MiXCR was run by TCRdb on the 5' RACE reads, yielding one entry per CDR3 protein. The table lists 300,000 to 400,000 distinct CDR3 sequences, 8% to 10% of them singletons. The sample here was PBMCs, taken on the day of the first yellow fever vaccination. The origin of the receptors is a man aged 18 to 29 who received the YFV17D yellow fever vaccine.

The J gene is TRBJ2-1, the V gene TRBV6-2 or TRBV6-3; TRBD2 agrees at 12 bases. This CDR3 contains 15 residues. Germline V gene sequence: CDR1 MNHEY, CDR2 SVGEGT. The V gene end was trimmed by 7 bases and the J gene end by 12 bases; junction bases not matched to a gene: 13. CDR3 sequence reads: CASKDTTSGGSRQFF. The CDR3 DNA is TGTGCCAGCAAAGACACGACTAGCGGGGGCTCCCGGCAGTTCTTC.

Only one count was recorded for this clonotype. The gene calls are TRBV3-1 and TRBJ1-4, with D unclear. This CDR3 comprises 16 residues. Germline CDR1 is LGHDT and CDR2 is YNNKEL (reference sequence). Deletions cut 4 bases from V and 8 bases from J, with 20 bases between. CDR3 amino acids: CASSRLKTALGEKLFF. The DNA for the CDR3 is TGTGCCAGCAGCCGACTAAAGACGGCCCTGGGGGAAAAACTGTTTTTT.

The rearrangement joins TRBV7-2 to TRBJ1-5, with D possibly TRBD1 on 6 matching bases. Germline values: CDR1 SGHTA, CDR2 FQGNSA. This CDR3 has 15 amino acids. The V end lost 3 bases, the J end lost 5 bases, and 14 bases lay between the germline ends. As DNA, the CDR3 is TGTGCCAGCAGCTTCAACAGGGAACCGCATCAGCCCCAGCATTTT. Translating gives CASSFNREPHQPQHF.

The rearrangement links TRBV18 to TRBJ1-1, with no clear D. Germline V gene data show CDR1 as KGHSH and CDR2 as LQKENI. V was trimmed by 3 bases and J by 1 base, leaving 18 bases between them. This CDR3 comprises 17 residues. The CDR3 DNA follows: TGTGCCAGCTCACCCGAAAACATGGTTCTACGGAACACTGAAGCTTTCTTT. It encodes CASSPENMVLRNTEAFF.

This clonotype was seen only a few times. The chain couples TRBV10-3 to TRBJ1-4, with D possibly being TRBD1 (6 bases). The length of the CDR3 is 15 residues. Trimming removed 5 bases at V and 0 bases at J, with 10 bases between. Germline CDR1 reads ENHRY; CDR2 reads SYGVKD. CDR3 DNA: TGTGCCATCAGTCCACAGGGTGCAACTAATGAAAAACTGTTTTTT. This encodes CAISPQGATNEKLFF.

The V and J genes are TRBV5-4 and TRBJ2-7; TRBD2 is a possible D gene (6 bases). The CDR3 is made up of 15 amino acids. Trimming left V 4 bases short and J 2 bases short, with 16 bases between. CDR1 and CDR2 (germline): SGHNT, YYREEE (reference sequence). The CDR3 is CASSADSGRAYEQYV. CDR3 DNA sequence: TGTGCCAGCAGCGCCGATTCCGGGAGAGCCTACGAGCAGTACGTC.

This clonotype has more than one count but fewer than ten. The chain is built from TRBV4-3 and TRBJ2-1; TRBD2 agrees at 8 bases. CDR3 size: 14 residues. CDR1 and CDR2 from the germline V gene are LGHNA and YSLEER. Trimming removed 1 base from V and 9 bases from J; junction bases left unmatched: 5. The DNA for the CDR3 is TGCGCCAGCAGCCAAGGGCGGGGGGCTCTTGAGCAGTTCTTC. Amino acids: CASSQGRGALEQFF.

This clonotype has more than one count but fewer than ten. The V and J genes are TRBV2 and TRBJ2-2; D remains unclear. The CDR3 spans 13 residues. The V gene's germline CDR1 is SNHLY and CDR2 FYNNEI. V was clipped by 5 bases and J by 4 bases, with 8 bases between them. CDR3: CASSWGFTGELFF. The CDR3 DNA reads as TGTGCCAGCAGTTGGGGATTCACCGGGGAGCTGTTTTTT.

This rearrangement joins TRBV6-9 to TRBJ2-3; TRBD1 might be the D (6 bases). The V gene lost 4 bases and the J gene lost 0 bases, with 11 bases spanning the gap. The CDR3 covers 15 residues. Germline V gene data show CDR1 as MNHGY and CDR2 as SVAAGI. CDR3 in DNA: TGTGCCAGCAGTTCGACAGGTTCTAGCACAGATACGCAGTATTTT. The encoded protein is CASSSTGSSTDTQYF.

The chain recombines TRBV11-2 with TRBJ1-4, with D hard to call. Trimming cost V 3 bases and J 6 bases, with 17 bases left between them. The CDR3 is 16 amino acids. Per germline, CDR1 SGHAT and CDR2 FQNNGV. In nucleotides, the CDR3 is TGTGCCAGCAGCTTTAGAGCCGATGTGGAATATGAAAAACTGTTTTTT. Its translation is CASSFRADVEYEKLFF.

The CDR3 nucleotides read TGTGCCAGCAGCGTAGTAGTAGCGGGGGGGCGAGAGACCCAGTACTTC. This codes for CASSVVVAGGRETQYF. V gene TRBV9 combines with J gene TRBJ2-5; 11 bases line up with TRBD2. Germline lookup yields CDR1 SGDLS and CDR2 YYNGEE. V lost 0 bases, J lost 4 bases, and 5 bases stayed unmatched. The CDR3 covers 16 residues. Full variable domain (remainder filled in from reference TRBV9 and TRBJ2-5): DSGVTQTPKHLITATGQRVTLRCSPRSGDLSVYWYQQSLDQGLQFLIQYYNGEERAKGNILERFSAQQFPDLHSELNLSSLELGDSALYFCASSVVVAGGRETQYFGPGTRLLVL.

This clonotype was found a few times. The chain employs TRBV12-3 or TRBV12-4 and TRBJ2-5, with D perhaps given as TRBD1 or TRBD2 (6 bases each). Trimming cost V 7 bases and J 2 bases, with 11 bases left between them. CDR3 length: 13 amino acids. The CDR3 loop is CASTQGGQETQYF. The DNA of the CDR3 is TGTGCCAGCACCCAAGGGGGGCAAGAGACCCAGTACTTC.

Many counts were recorded for this clonotype. V gene TRBV4-3 combines with J gene TRBJ2-3, with TRBD2 matching over 8 bases. The CDR3 is 19 residues long. The J segment lost 1 base and the V segment lost 3 bases, leaving 15 bases of the junction unmatched. Germline V gene sequence: CDR1 LGHNA, CDR2 YSLEER. CDR3 region: CASSHTPGMAGGRTDTQYF. The CDR3 DNA reads TGCGCCAGCAGCCATACCCCGGGGATGGCGGGGGGTCGCACAGATACGCAGTATTTT.

The table lists this clonotype with a few counts. The genes are TRBV5-1 and TRBJ2-1; D may be TRBD1 or TRBD2 (5 bases each). Germline-derived CDR1 and CDR2 are SGHRS and YFSETQ. Trimming took off 4 bases at V and 6 bases at J, with 14 bases between the two ends. The CDR3 covers 14 residues. The CDR3 loop reads CASSIWGRGNEQFF. The CDR3 nucleotides are TGCGCCAGCAGCATATGGGGGAGAGGCAATGAGCAGTTCTTC.

The rearrangement uses TRBV18 and TRBJ1-2; D is unclear. Germline CDR1 and CDR2: KGHSH and LQKENI. This CDR3 is 13 amino acids long. Trimming removed 3 bases from V and 2 bases from J, with 7 bases in between. The CDR3 DNA reads TGTGCCAGCTCACCCCAGGAAAACTATGGCTACACCTTC. Translating gives CASSPQENYGYTF. The whole variable domain, remainder taken from reference TRBV18 and TRBJ1-2, is NAGVMQNPRHLVRRRGQEARLRCSPMKGHSHVYWYRQLPEEGLKFMVYLQKENIIDESGMPKERFSAEFPKEGPSILRIQQVVRGDSAAYFCASSPQENYGYTFGSGTRLTVV.

Only a few counts were recorded for this clonotype. This chain connects TRBV7-3 to TRBJ1-1, with D tentatively TRBD1 (6 bases). V shed 5 bases and J shed 3 bases, with 10 bases lying between them. CDR3 length: 13 amino acids. CDR1 is SGHTA and CDR2 is FQGTGA in the germline V gene. This chain's CDR3 is CASSVTGYTEAFF. CDR3 nucleotides: TGTGCCAGCAGCGTCACAGGGTACACTGAAGCTTTCTTT. The whole variable domain, filled in from reference TRBV7-3 and TRBJ1-1, reads GAGVSQTPSNKVTEKGKYVELRCDPISGHTALYWYRQSLGQGPEFLIYFQGTGAADDSGLPNDRFFAVRPEGSVSTLKIQRTERGDSAVYLCASSVTGYTEAFFGQGTRLTVV.

This clonotype showed up many times. The chain recombines TRBV5-1 with TRBJ2-7; D gene ambiguous. Looked up from germline, CDR1 is SGHRS and CDR2 is YFSETQ. V was clipped by 0 bases and J by 6 bases, with 4 bases between them. The CDR3 totals 11 residues. In DNA, the CDR3 is TGCGCCAGCAGCTTGGGCCCCGAGCAGTACTTC. Its protein is CASSLGPEQYF. Combining the CDR3 with reference TRBV5-1 and TRBJ2-7 gives the whole variable domain KAGVTQTPRYLIKTRGQQVTLSCSPISGHRSVSWYQQTPGQGLQFLFEYFSETQRNKGNFPGRFSGRQFSNSRSEMNVSTLELGDSALYLCASSLGPEQYFGPGTRLTVT.

In this sample, this clonotype turned up many times. The CDR3 region has the DNA TGCGCCAGCAGCTTGGCTCCCTACGAGCAGTACTTC. Amino acid sequence: CASSLAPYEQYF. The rearrangement links TRBV5-1 to TRBJ2-7; no definite D call. This CDR3 is 12 amino acids long. From germline, CDR1 is SGHRS and CDR2 YFSETQ. Trimming took 0 bases from V and 2 from J, leaving 3 bases between them.

The chain employs TRBV6-5 and TRBJ2-5, with D uncertain. The germline V and J ends were trimmed by 2 bases and 0 bases, with 7 bases remaining between them. Germline assignment: CDR1 MNHEY and CDR2 SVGAGI. CDR3 length: 14 residues. CDR3 nucleotide sequence: TGTGCCAGCAGTTACGGCCCGTACCAAGAGACCCAGTACTTC. It translates to CASSYGPYQETQYF.

This clonotype has just a few counts. The gene calls are TRBV4-1 and TRBJ1-1; D is ambiguous. The CDR3 runs 14 residues. V was pared by 4 bases and J by 0 bases, with 9 bases between. Looked up from germline, CDR1 is MGHRA and CDR2 is YSYEKL. The CDR3 reads CASSPTRVNTEAFF. In DNA form, the CDR3 reads TGCGCCAGCAGCCCCACCCGGGTGAACACTGAAGCTTTCTTT.

There are many counts of this clonotype. The genes are TRBV7-9 and TRBJ2-6; no firm D call. The length of the CDR3 is 16 residues. CDR1 SEHNR and CDR2 FQNEAQ come from the germline V gene (reference sequence). The germline V and J ends were trimmed by 8 bases and 0 bases, with 14 bases remaining between them. The DNA for the CDR3 is TGTGCCAGCGGTAATCTGGGATCCTCTGGGGCCAACGTCCTGACTTTC. Translation: CASGNLGSSGANVLTF.

CDR3 in amino acids: CASSWDRSGANVLTF. Written as DNA, the CDR3 is TGCGCCAGCAGCTGGGACCGCTCTGGGGCCAACGTCCTGACTTTC. The V and J genes are TRBV4-3 and TRBJ2-6, with D possibly called TRBD1 or TRBD2 (5 bases each). Germline loops: CDR1 LGHNA, CDR2 YSLEER. The V end lost 5 bases, the J end lost 0 bases, and 8 bases lay between the germline ends. This CDR3 is built from 15 residues.